This TCR beta chain was recovered during a study of T cell responses to AZD1222 COVID-19 vaccine. The method was immunoSEQ multiplex PCR; TCRdb's version includes in-frame clones alone and lacks a portion of them. Of under 150,000 clones detected, 70% to 90% appear once; the ten largest clones hold roughly a tenth. V lost 2 bases and J lost 4; bases outside the gene matches: 13. The CDR3 loop spans 17 amino acids. Germline V CDR1 and CDR2: KGHSH, LQKENI. In the case of this clone: What it recognizes is unknown.

Whole-study results and caveats: Spike regions recognized by vaccine-associated CD4 TCRs spanned the protein, led by 160-218 and 743-854. Baseline serostatus was positive in only a handful of AZD1222 recipients. Donors in the cohort were predominantly white British and more often female, and clonal diversity was possibly underestimated. It was only after the peak T cell response that any repertoires were sampled.

The TCR comes from an adult who received the AZD1222 COVID-19 vaccine. The specimen was peripheral blood, collected 28 days after the second AZD1222 dose. The chain recombines TRBV18 with TRBJ1-2; 7 nucleotides line up with TRBD1. CDR3 protein: CASSPLAVEQGTYGYTF. Written as DNA, the CDR3 is TGTGCCAGCTCACCATTGGCTGTCGAACAGGGGACCTATGGCTACACCTTC.